The clone carrying this T cell receptor beta chain has at least ten counts. Its antigen remains unidentified. The TCR cDNA carried a universal primer site and UMIs from 5'RACE template switching. Using its own MiXCR run on the 5' RACE reads, TCRdb lists one record per CDR3 protein. The sample has 200,000 to 300,000 distinct CDR3 sequences, approximately 3.8% seen once. This record comes from a study of T cells after yellow fever vaccination. The wider study: Low-cell-number fractions underwent preparation using SMART-Seq v4 Ultra Low Input.

General study results and limits: Boosting was followed by the reappearance of most primary-vaccination clones (just under 98% CD4, about 89% CD8).

This CDR3 has 16 amino acids. CDR1 and CDR2 from the germline V gene are SGDLS and YYNGEE. Trimming took 3 bases from V and 0 from J; bases not matched to a gene: 6. The input for sequencing was PBMCs, taken 15 days after the yellow fever booster vaccination. This receptor was identified in a man younger than 35 who received the YFV17D yellow fever vaccine. The rearrangement uses TRBV9 and TRBJ1-3; 7 bases agree with TRBD1. CDR3 sequence: CASSALGGFSGNTIYF. In DNA, the CDR3 is TGTGCCAGCAGCGCATTAGGGGGCTTCTCTGGAAACACCATATATTTT.